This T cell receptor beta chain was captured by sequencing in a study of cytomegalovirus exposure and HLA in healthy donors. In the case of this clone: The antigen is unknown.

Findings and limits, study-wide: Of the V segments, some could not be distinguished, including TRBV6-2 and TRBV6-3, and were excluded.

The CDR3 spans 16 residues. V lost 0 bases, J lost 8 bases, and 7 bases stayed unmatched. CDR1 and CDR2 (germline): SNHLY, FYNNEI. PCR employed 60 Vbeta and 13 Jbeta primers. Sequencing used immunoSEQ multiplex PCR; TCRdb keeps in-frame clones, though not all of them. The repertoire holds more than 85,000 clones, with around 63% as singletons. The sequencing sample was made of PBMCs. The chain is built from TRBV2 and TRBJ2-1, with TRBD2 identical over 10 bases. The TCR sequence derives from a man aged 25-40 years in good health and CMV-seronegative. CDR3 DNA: TGTGCCAGCAGTGAAGCCAGCGGGGGGGGCTTCCATGAGCAGTTCTTC. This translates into CASSEASGGGFHEQFF.